This T cell receptor (beta chain) was sequenced during a study of beta chain features in type 1 diabetes (dated by TCRdb to about 2018). In the study overall: Patients and healthy donors did not differ in mean age, gender distribution, total cell number or subset yield. A total of 107,917,701 sorted cells were examined across all samples, and the number of cells per subset was strongly correlated with RNA yield. In the study, recently diagnosed type 1 diabetes patients and matched healthy donors were compared on the TCRB repertoires of their sorted circulating CD4+ T cell subsets. Whereas all 30 or so donors provided naive and central memory subsets, regulatory and stem cell-like memory subsets were isolated from just 8 patients and roughly 8 healthy donors. Results the study describes overall, beyond this receptor: Because the HLA sub-analyses included only small numbers of individuals, any influence of HLA type on TCRB rearrangement was left unresolved. Fewer insertions and more nucleotide deletions at VDJ recombination sites were observed in patients with type 1 diabetes, implying thymic rearrangement abnormalities. The naive, central memory and regulatory TCRB repertoires appeared to resemble one another more closely among patients than among healthy donors. Shorter templates might be favored by PCR, yet because patient and control samples were amplified and corrected together, any such skew would affect both groups equally. Type 1 diabetes patients showed a moderate but significant shortening of TCRB CDR3 length in all four CD4+ subsets. Because cDNA was sequenced instead of genomic DNA, highly expressing activated cells could be over-represented, though the groups showed no difference in activation or CD3 levels.

The entire amount of isolated RNA was reverse transcribed using the High Capacity cDNA Reverse Transcription Kit, so the sequenced TCRB transcripts were expressed ones. Naive, central memory and regulatory T cell samples underwent deep immunoSEQ sequencing, averaging about 3.57 million total reads per sample. After sorted cells were lysed in RLT buffer, RNA was extracted with DNase-treated RNeasy Micro or Mini kits, with the choice depending on cell number. To prevent cross-contamination, every cell subset was processed on its own, while patient and healthy donor samples were processed together. The immunoSEQ multiplex PCR was used to amplify TCRB sequences from cDNA, yielding 87-bp fragments that span the CDR3 region. Sequencing of the amplicons was done on the Illumina HiSeq platform. The authors processed their data as follows. Synthetic template baselines were used to correct PCR bias computationally, reads within Hamming distance 2 were collapsed together, and singletons that could not be merged were discarded. Reads were aligned to IMGT to assign V, D and J genes, CDR3 length, and insertions or deletions at six rearrangement sites. Within each subset, clonotype counts were normalized to sorted cell number, and only after that were true diversity and Gini coefficients computed with the tcR R package. The overlap coefficient, calculated on TCRB nucleotide sequences, was used to quantify repertoire sharing. Out-of-frame TCRB sequences from naive cells were analyzed as a proxy for the pre-selection repertoire. The clones in this table, taken by TCRdb from immuneACCESS, are in-frame only. Not every clone is retained; where verified, under half of the shortfall comes from an unresolved V gene, and the cause of the rest is unknown. D and trimming were read from the DNA, whereas the V and J calls and clone size are those reported in that table. The sample table holds around 430,000 clones, of which about 32% were seen once. 0.065% of the sample belongs to the ten largest clones.

This clone showed up just a few times. Its antigen is unknown. One base away there is no much larger clone; base qualities are not given. Each donor gave one peripheral blood draw, roughly 0.12 L on average, collected into heparinised tubes. Using a panel that included CD45RO, CCR7, CD25, CD127, CD95 and CD27, naive, central memory, regulatory and stem cell-like memory CD4+ T cells were sorted on a BD FACSAria II. Every sorted population had a purity above 95%. PBMCs were separated immediately by Lymphoprep density gradient centrifugation and were stained directly, without being cultured. Samples were stained and sorted in pairs, with one healthy donor and one patient per experiment, so that batch effects were minimized. Measured from the cysteine to the phenylalanine, the CDR3 is 15 residues long. Only the CDR3 region is kept as DNA, spanning 45 bases read in frame from base 1. The germline V gene encodes CDR1 SGHRS and CDR2 YFSETQ. The junction shows trimming of 0 bases on V and 7 bases on J, and the gene matches do not reach 8 bases of it.

Recombination joined TRBV5-1 with TRBJ2-5; 8 of the junction bases match TRBD2. The specimen was naive CD4+ T cells from blood. The meaning of the sample's cell subset or site label: true naive CD4+ T cells. This sequence was found in a man between 18 and 29 years old in good health. This receptor has the CDR3 CASSLGQAGDGTQYF. The nucleotides are TGCGCCAGCAGCTTGGGCCAAGCGGGAGACGGGACCCAGTACTTC. Outside the CDR3, residues come from the reference TRBV5-1 and TRBJ2-5 proteins, so the full variable domain is: KAGVTQTPRYLIKTRGQQVTLSCSPISGHRSVSWYQQTPGQGLQFLFEYFSETQRNKGNFPGRFSGRQFSNSRSEMNVSTLELGDSALYLCASSLGQAGDGTQYFGPGTRLLVL.